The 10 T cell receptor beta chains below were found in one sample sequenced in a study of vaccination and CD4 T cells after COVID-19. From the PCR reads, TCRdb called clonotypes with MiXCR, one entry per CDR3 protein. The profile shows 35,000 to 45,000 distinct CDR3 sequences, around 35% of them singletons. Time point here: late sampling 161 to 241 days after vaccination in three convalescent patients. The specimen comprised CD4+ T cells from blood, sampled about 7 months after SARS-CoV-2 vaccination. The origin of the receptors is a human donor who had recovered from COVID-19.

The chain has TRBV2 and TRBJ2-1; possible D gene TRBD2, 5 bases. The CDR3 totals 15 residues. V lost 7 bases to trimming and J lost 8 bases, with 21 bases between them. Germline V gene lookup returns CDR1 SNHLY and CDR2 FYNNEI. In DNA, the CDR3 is TGTGCCAGCACCGACGTAGGGCGGGCCCGCTATGAGCAGTTCTTC. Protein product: CASTDVGRARYEQFF. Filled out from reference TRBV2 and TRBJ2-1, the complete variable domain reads EPEVTQTPSHQVTQMGQEVILRCVPISNHLYFYWYRQILGQKVEFLVSFYNNEISEKSEIFDDQFSVERPDGSNFTLKIRSTKLEDSAMYFCASTDVGRARYEQFFGPGTRLTVL.

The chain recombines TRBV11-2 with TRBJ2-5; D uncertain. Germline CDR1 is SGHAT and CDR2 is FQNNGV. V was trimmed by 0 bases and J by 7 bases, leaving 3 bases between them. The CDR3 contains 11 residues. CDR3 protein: CASSLERTQYF. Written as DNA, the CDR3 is TGTGCCAGCAGCTTAGAAAGGACCCAGTACTTC. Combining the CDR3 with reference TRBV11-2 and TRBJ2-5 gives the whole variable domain EAGVAQSPRYKIIEKRQSVAFWCNPISGHATLYWYQQILGQGPKLLIQFQNNGVVDDSQLPKDRFSAERLKGVDSTLKIQPAKLEDSAVYLCASSLERTQYFGPGTRLLVL.

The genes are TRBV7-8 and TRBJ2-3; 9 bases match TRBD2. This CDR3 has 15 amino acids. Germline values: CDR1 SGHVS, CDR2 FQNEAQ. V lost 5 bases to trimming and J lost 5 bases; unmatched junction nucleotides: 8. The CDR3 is CASSMIAGAVDTQYF. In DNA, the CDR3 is TGTGCCAGCAGCATGATAGCGGGAGCTGTAGATACGCAGTATTTT. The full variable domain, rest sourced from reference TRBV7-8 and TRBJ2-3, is GAGVSQSPRYKVAKRGQDVALRCDPISGHVSLFWYQQALGQGPEFLTYFQNEAQLDKSGLPSDRFFAERPEGSVSTLKIQRTQQEDSAVYLCASSMIAGAVDTQYFGPGTRLTVL.

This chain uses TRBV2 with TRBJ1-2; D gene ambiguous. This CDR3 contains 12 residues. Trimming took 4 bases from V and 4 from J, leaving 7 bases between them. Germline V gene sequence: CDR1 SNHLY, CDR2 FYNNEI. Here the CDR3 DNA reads TGTGCCAGCAGTGCAGGAACCTATGGCTACACCTTC. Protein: CASSAGTYGYTF.

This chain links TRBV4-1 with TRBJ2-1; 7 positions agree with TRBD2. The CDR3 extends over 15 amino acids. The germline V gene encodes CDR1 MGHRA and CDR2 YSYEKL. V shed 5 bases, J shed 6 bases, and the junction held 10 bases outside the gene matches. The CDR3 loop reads CASSELGLVGNEQFF. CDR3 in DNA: TGCGCCAGCAGCGAATTAGGACTAGTCGGCAATGAGCAGTTCTTC.

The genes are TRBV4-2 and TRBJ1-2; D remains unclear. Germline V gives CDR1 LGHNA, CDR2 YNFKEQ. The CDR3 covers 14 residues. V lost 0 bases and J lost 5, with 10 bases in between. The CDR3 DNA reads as TGTGCCAGCAGCCAAGACCCGGGCAGGTATGGCTACACCTTC. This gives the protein CASSQDPGRYGYTF.

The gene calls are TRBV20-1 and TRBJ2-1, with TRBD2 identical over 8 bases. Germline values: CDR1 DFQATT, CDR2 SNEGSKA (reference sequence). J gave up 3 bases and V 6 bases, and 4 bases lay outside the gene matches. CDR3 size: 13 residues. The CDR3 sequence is CSAWTSSYNEQFF. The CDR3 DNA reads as TGCAGTGCATGGACTAGCAGCTACAATGAGCAGTTCTTC.

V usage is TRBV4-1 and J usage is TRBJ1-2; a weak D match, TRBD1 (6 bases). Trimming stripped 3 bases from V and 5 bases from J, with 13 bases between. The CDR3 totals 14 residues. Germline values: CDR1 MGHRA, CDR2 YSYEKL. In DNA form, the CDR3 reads TGCGCCAGCAGCCACCCGGACAGTCCATATGGCTACACCTTC. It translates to CASSHPDSPYGYTF.

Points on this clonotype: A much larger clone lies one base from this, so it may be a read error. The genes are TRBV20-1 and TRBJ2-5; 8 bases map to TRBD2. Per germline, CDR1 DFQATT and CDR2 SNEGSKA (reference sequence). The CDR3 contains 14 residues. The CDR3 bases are TGCGGTGCTCGAAGCGGGAGTGGGCAAGAGACCCAGTACTTC. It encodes CGARSGSGQETQYF.

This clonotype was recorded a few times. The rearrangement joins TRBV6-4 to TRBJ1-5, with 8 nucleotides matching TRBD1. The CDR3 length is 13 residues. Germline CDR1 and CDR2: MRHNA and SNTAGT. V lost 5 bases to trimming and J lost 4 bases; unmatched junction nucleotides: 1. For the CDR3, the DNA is TGTGCCAGCAGTCAGGGGGCGAATCAGCCCCAGCATTTT. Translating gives CASSQGANQPQHF.